This passage covers 25 T cell receptor beta chains from one sample sequenced in a study of blood T cell repertoires in COVID-19. This table comes from immunoSEQ multiplex PCR, and its TCRdb copy is limited to in-frame clones, with some not included. The sample lists 200,000 to 250,000 clones, approximately 90% occurring once. The specimen sequenced was PBMCs or T cells enriched from blood (not recorded which). These receptors were collected from a man aged 18 to 29 with acute COVID-19.

J is TRBJ2-1 and V is TRBV29-1, with a tentative D call TRBD2 (6 bases). Germline V gene data show CDR1 as SQVTM and CDR2 as ANQGSEA. V shed 3 bases and J shed 4 bases, with 13 bases lying between them. The CDR3 is 14 amino acids. CDR3 coding DNA: TGCAGCGTTGACTCCGGGGGTGAGTACAATGAGCAGTTCTTC. This sequence encodes CSVDSGGEYNEQFF.

The CDR3 sequence is CASRTGGKTDTQYF. The CDR3 DNA is TGTGCCAGCAGGACAGGGGGCAAAACAGATACGCAGTATTTT. This chain connects TRBV11-2 to TRBJ2-3; 10 nucleotides match TRBD1. The CDR3 covers 14 residues. Germline V gene lookup returns CDR1 SGHAT and CDR2 FQNNGV. With V trimmed by 6 bases and J by 3 bases, 3 bases remained unmatched.

This chain uses TRBV14 with TRBJ1-2, with a tentative D call TRBD1 (6 bases). V was clipped by 4 bases and J by 6 bases, with 18 bases between them. The CDR3 has 15 amino acids. CDR1 and CDR2 from the germline V gene are SGHDN and FVKESK. In DNA, the CDR3 is TGTGCCAGCAGCCTGGGACATTCTAGGTATAATGGCTACACCTTC. Protein product: CASSLGHSRYNGYTF.

This chain connects TRBV27 to TRBJ2-2; the match to TRBD1 covers 8 bases. The CDR3 consists of 15 residues. The germline gives CDR1 MNHEY, CDR2 SMNVEV (reference sequence). The junction had 1 base not matched to a gene; V was cut back by 0 bases and J by 4 bases. The CDR3 DNA follows: TGTGCCAGCAGTTTATCAGACAGGGGCACCGGGGAGCTGTTTTTT. It translates to CASSLSDRGTGELFF.

The chain has TRBV7-2 and TRBJ2-3; 7 bases line up with TRBD2. The germline V gene encodes CDR1 SGHTA and CDR2 FQGNSA. Trimming removed 5 bases from V and 5 bases from J; junction bases left unmatched: 7. The CDR3 extends over 14 amino acids. This CDR3 is CASSLRTRGDTQYF. CDR3 nucleotide sequence: TGTGCCAGCAGCCTCAGGACTAGAGGAGATACGCAGTATTTT. Supplemented by reference TRBV7-2 and TRBJ2-3, the full variable domain reads GAGVSQSPSNKVTEKGKDVELRCDPISGHTALYWYRQSLGQGLEFLIYFQGNSAPDKSGLPSDRFSAERTGGSVSTLTIQRTQQEDSAVYLCASSLRTRGDTQYFGPGTRLTVL.

The chain carries TRBV7-8 and TRBJ1-1, with D perhaps matching TRBD1 (6 bases). Per germline, CDR1 SGHVS and CDR2 FQNEAQ. This CDR3 has 13 amino acids. V dropped 1 base and J dropped 6 bases, with 9 bases sitting between them. The DNA of the CDR3 is TGTGCCAGCAGCTTAGGGACAGAGGCTGAAGCTTTCTTT. It translates to CASSLGTEAEAFF. Combining the CDR3 with reference TRBV7-8 and TRBJ1-1 gives the whole variable domain GAGVSQSPRYKVAKRGQDVALRCDPISGHVSLFWYQQALGQGPEFLTYFQNEAQLDKSGLPSDRFFAERPEGSVSTLKIQRTQQEDSAVYLCASSLGTEAEAFFGQGTRLTVV.

The chain couples TRBV3-1 (or the pseudogene TRBV3-2) to TRBJ1-1; maybe TRBD1 (5 bases). Germline CDR1 reads LGHDT; CDR2 reads YNNKEL (reference sequence). CDR3 length equals 14 residues. The V and J ends lost 5 bases and 4 bases respectively, with 14 bases between them. The CDR3 DNA is TGTGCCAGCAGCGAAACAGGCCTCGGCACTGAAGCTTTCTTT. It translates to CASSETGLGTEAFF.

CDR3 protein: CASSQRQGDGNTIYF. The CDR3 DNA sequence: TGTGCCAGCAGCCAACGACAGGGGGATGGAAACACCATATATTTT. The chain employs TRBV14 and TRBJ1-3; 9 nucleotides agree with TRBD1. The CDR3 has 15 residues. J was trimmed by 3 bases and V by 2 bases; bases with no gene match: 2. Looked up from germline, CDR1 is SGHDN and CDR2 is FVKESK.

CDR3 loop: CASSSGQLTNTEAFF. The CDR3, as DNA: TGTGCCAGCAGCTCCGGACAGCTTACGAACACTGAAGCTTTCTTT. V gene TRBV7-3 combines with J gene TRBJ1-1; D possibly corresponds to TRBD1 (6 bases). There are 15 residues in the CDR3. V dropped 4 bases and J dropped 1 base, with 13 bases sitting between them. Germline V gene lookup returns CDR1 SGHTA and CDR2 FQGTGA.

This clone was detected once. The gene calls are TRBV9 and TRBJ2-7; D unresolved. Per germline, CDR1 SGDLS and CDR2 YYNGEE. The CDR3 has 13 amino acids. The V gene lost 0 bases and the J gene lost 1 base, with 5 bases spanning the gap. The CDR3 loop is CASSVGSSYEQYF. CDR3 DNA: TGTGCCAGCAGCGTAGGGAGTTCCTACGAGCAGTACTTC.

The gene calls are TRBV4-1 and TRBJ2-7; 8 bases match TRBD1. Germline V gives CDR1 MGHRA, CDR2 YSYEKL. V gave up 3 bases and J gave up 4 bases; unmatched junction bases: 11. The CDR3 runs to 16 residues. The CDR3 DNA reads as TGCGCCAGCAGCCAGGAAACAGACAGGGGAGGTTACGAGCAGTACTTC. Residues: CASSQETDRGGYEQYF.

This sequence joins TRBV4-1 and TRBJ1-1; D possibly corresponds to TRBD1 (6 bases). Trimming pared 0 bases from V and 0 bases from J, leaving 8 bases between. CDR1 MGHRA and CDR2 YSYEKL come from the germline V gene. The CDR3 extends over 15 amino acids. CDR3 sequence reads: CASSQERQVNTEAFF. CDR3 nucleotide sequence: TGCGCCAGCAGCCAAGAACGACAGGTGAACACTGAAGCTTTCTTT.

This rearrangement joins TRBV9 to TRBJ2-1; 13 bases are shared with TRBD2. Germline trimming cut 3 bases from V and 3 bases from J; bases unmatched to any gene: 9. The CDR3 length is 18 residues. In germline, CDR1 is SGDLS, CDR2 YYNGEE. The CDR3 protein is CASSDPPGLAGDYNEQFF. Here the CDR3 DNA reads TGTGCCAGCAGCGACCCCCCTGGACTAGCGGGAGACTACAATGAGCAGTTCTTC.

The chain joins TRBV28 to TRBJ1-4; 7 nucleotides line up with TRBD1. Germline CDR1 and CDR2: MDHEN and SYDVKM. The V gene end was trimmed by 3 bases and the J gene end by 5 bases; junction bases not matched to a gene: 3. The CDR3 extends over 14 amino acids. The CDR3 spells CASSFVDRNEKLFF. The DNA for the CDR3 is TGTGCCAGCAGTTTCGTGGACAGGAATGAAAAACTGTTTTTT. Variable domain in full (rest from reference TRBV28 and TRBJ1-4): DVKVTQSSRYLVKRTGEKVFLECVQDMDHENMFWYRQDPGLGLRLIYFSYDVKMKEKGDIPEGYSVSREKKERFSLILESASTNQTSMYLCASSFVDRNEKLFFGSGTQLSVL.

The V call is TRBV11-2, the J call TRBJ2-7; TRBD1 aligns across 7 bases. This CDR3 has 13 amino acids. CDR1 SGHAT and CDR2 FQNNGV come from the germline V gene. V trimming: 2 bases; J trimming: 5 bases; junction bases outside the gene matches: 3. CDR3 in amino acids: CASSLKGANEQYF. CDR3 bases: TGTGCCAGCAGCTTAAAGGGGGCAAACGAGCAGTACTTC. Drawing the rest from reference TRBV11-2 and TRBJ2-7, the complete variable domain is EAGVAQSPRYKIIEKRQSVAFWCNPISGHATLYWYQQILGQGPKLLIQFQNNGVVDDSQLPKDRFSAERLKGVDSTLKIQPAKLEDSAVYLCASSLKGANEQYFGPGTRLTVT.

CDR3 in DNA: TGTGCCAGCAGCCATCGGGGGGGGGCGTACCAAGAGACCCAGTACTTC. As protein: CASSHRGGAYQETQYF. The rearrangement joins TRBV3-1 (or the pseudogene TRBV3-2) to TRBJ2-5; 8 positions agree with TRBD2. Germline CDR1 is LGHDT and CDR2 is YNNKEL (reference sequence). The CDR3 consists of 16 residues. With 3 bases clipped from V and 0 bases from J, the junction kept 6 bases outside the gene matches.

The chain combines TRBV28 with TRBJ1-4; 10 bases line up with TRBD1. Germline-derived CDR1 and CDR2 are MDHEN and SYDVKM. Germline trimming cut 8 bases from V and 7 bases from J; bases unmatched to any gene: 4. The CDR3 consists of 13 residues. The CDR3 bases are TGTGCCAGCCGGACAGGGGGTGGTGAAAAACTGTTTTTT. The encoded protein is CASRTGGGEKLFF.

The chain recombines TRBV3-1 (or the pseudogene TRBV3-2) with TRBJ1-2; possible D gene TRBD1, 5 bases. CDR1 and CDR2 from the germline V gene are LGHDT and YNNKEL (reference sequence). The germline V and J ends were trimmed by 1 base and 6 bases, with 6 bases remaining between them. The CDR3 covers 12 residues. This CDR3 reads CASSQGGDGYTF. In DNA form, the CDR3 reads TGTGCCAGCAGCCAAGGGGGCGATGGCTACACCTTC.

This chain links TRBV6-5 with TRBJ2-2; the match to TRBD2 covers 9 bases. V shed 4 bases and J 7 bases; nucleotides not matched to a gene: 7. Germline V gene sequence: CDR1 MNHEY, CDR2 SVGAGI. This CDR3 has 15 residues. CDR3 in DNA: TGTGCCAGCAGTTTCTTAGCGGGAGCGGACGGGGAGCTGTTTTTT. It encodes CASSFLAGADGELFF.

The rearrangement uses TRBV5-4 and TRBJ2-7, with 10 bases lining up with TRBD2. V lost 7 bases to trimming and J lost 2 bases; unmatched junction nucleotides: 6. In germline, CDR1 is SGHNT, CDR2 YYREEE (reference sequence). The CDR3 is 14 residues long. CDR3 in amino acids: CASSEAGGAYEQYF. The CDR3 nucleotides are TGTGCCAGCTCGGAAGCGGGAGGGGCCTACGAGCAGTACTTC.

The chain has TRBV11-3 and TRBJ2-7, with 11 bases lining up with TRBD1. V shed 0 bases, J shed 3 bases, and the junction held 4 bases outside the gene matches. This CDR3 has 16 residues. In germline, CDR1 is SGHNT, CDR2 YENEEA. CDR3 nucleotides: TGTGCCAGCAGCTTAGAAAGGACAGGGGGCTTCTACGAGCAGTACTTC. As protein: CASSLERTGGFYEQYF.

V is TRBV5-1 and J is TRBJ2-1, with TRBD2 matching 12 bases. This CDR3 spans 16 amino acids. CDR1 and CDR2 from the germline V gene are SGHRS and YFSETQ. V lost 0 bases, J lost 10 bases, and 8 bases stayed unmatched. The CDR3 DNA is TGCGCCAGCAGCTTGGACGCTAGCGGGAGGGCCAGAGAGCAGTTCTTC. The encoded protein is CASSLDASGRAREQFF.

The chain employs TRBV6-5 and TRBJ1-1, with TRBD1 matching 9 bases. The CDR3 loop spans 11 amino acids. The J segment lost 11 bases and the V segment lost 10 bases, leaving 8 bases of the junction unmatched. Germline V gives CDR1 MNHEY, CDR2 SVGAGI. The DNA of the CDR3 is TGTGCCATCCACAGGGGGCAGAGGGCTTTCTTT. It yields the protein CAIHRGQRAFF.

For the CDR3, the DNA is TGTGCCAGCAGCCAACGGACAGGGGGACAAGAGACCCAGTACTTC. It is translated as CASSQRTGGQETQYF. The J gene is TRBJ2-5, the V gene TRBV5-6; TRBD1 matches at 10 bases. Germline trimming cut 4 bases from V and 2 bases from J; bases unmatched to any gene: 5. The germline V gene has CDR1 SGHDT and CDR2 YYEEEE. This CDR3 is built from 15 residues.

This clone was seen just once. The chain couples TRBV5-5 to TRBJ2-7, with 10 bases fitting TRBD1. This CDR3 has 14 amino acids. From germline, CDR1 is SGHKS and CDR2 YYEKEE (reference sequence). After removal of 2 bases from V and 5 bases from J, the junction contained 4 bases not matched to a gene. CDR3 amino acids: CASSFGTGAHEQYF. DNA of the CDR3: TGTGCCAGCAGCTTCGGGACAGGGGCCCACGAGCAGTACTTC.